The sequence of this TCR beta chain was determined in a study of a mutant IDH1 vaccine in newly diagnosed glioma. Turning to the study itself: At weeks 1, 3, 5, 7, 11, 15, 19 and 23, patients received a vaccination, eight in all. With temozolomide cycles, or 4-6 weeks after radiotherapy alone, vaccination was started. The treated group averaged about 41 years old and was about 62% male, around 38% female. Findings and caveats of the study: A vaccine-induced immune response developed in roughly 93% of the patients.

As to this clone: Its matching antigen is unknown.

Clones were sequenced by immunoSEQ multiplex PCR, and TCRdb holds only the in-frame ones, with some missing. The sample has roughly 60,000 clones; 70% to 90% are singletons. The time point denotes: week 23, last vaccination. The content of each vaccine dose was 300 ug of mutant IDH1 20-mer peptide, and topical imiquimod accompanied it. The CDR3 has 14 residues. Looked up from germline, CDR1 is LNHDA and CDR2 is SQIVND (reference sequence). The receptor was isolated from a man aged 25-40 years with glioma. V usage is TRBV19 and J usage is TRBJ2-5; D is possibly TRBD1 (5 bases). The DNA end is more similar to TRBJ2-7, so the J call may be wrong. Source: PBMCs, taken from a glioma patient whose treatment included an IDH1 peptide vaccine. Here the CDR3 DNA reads TGTGCCAGTAAAACAGGATTTGGAAACTACGAGCAGTACTTC. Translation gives CASKTGFGNYEQYF.